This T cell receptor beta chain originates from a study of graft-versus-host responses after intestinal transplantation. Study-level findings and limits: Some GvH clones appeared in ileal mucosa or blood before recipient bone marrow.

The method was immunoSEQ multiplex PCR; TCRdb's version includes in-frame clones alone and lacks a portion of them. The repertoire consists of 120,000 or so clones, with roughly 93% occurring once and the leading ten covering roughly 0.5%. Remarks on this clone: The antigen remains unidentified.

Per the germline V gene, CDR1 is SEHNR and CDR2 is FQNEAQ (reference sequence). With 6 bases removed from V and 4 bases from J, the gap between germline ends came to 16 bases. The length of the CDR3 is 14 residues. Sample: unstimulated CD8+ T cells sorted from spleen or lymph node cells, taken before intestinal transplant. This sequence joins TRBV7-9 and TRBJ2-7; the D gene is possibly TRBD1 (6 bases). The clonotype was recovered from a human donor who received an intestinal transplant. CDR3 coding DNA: TGTGCCAGCAGTTTAACAGGGTTGGCGTACGAGCAGTACTTC. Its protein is CASSLTGLAYEQYF.